The present entry profiles one T cell receptor (beta chain) with its context. Its antigen remains unknown. Time point of the sample: week 5, during vaccination. A single vaccine dose contained 300 ug of mutant IDH1 20-mer peptide, and topical imiquimod was used with it. The data originate from a study of a mutant IDH1 vaccine in newly diagnosed glioma. In the study overall: Patients got their first vaccination 4-6 weeks after radiotherapy alone, or with temozolomide cycles.

Data came from immunoSEQ multiplex PCR; TCRdb stores just in-frame clones and leaves some out. Among 30,000 to 45,000 clones, 90% to 95% were seen once, and the ten largest hold about 2.4%. V was trimmed by 3 bases and J by 0 bases, leaving 6 bases between them. Germline V lookup: CDR1 SGHRS, CDR2 YFSETQ. The CDR3 extends over 14 amino acids. The sequence was obtained from a middle-aged man with glioma. J is TRBJ1-4 and V is TRBV5-1; D unresolved. This sample comprised PBMCs, obtained from a glioma patient whose treatment included an IDH1 peptide vaccine. The CDR3 reads CASSSGATNEKLFF. The CDR3 DNA is TGCGCCAGCAGCTCGGGTGCAACTAATGAAAAACTGTTTTTT. Full variable domain (remainder filled in from reference TRBV5-1 and TRBJ1-4): KAGVTQTPRYLIKTRGQQVTLSCSPISGHRSVSWYQQTPGQGLQFLFEYFSETQRNKGNFPGRFSGRQFSNSRSEMNVSTLELGDSALYLCASSSGATNEKLFFGSGTQLSVL.